A selection of T cell receptor beta chains follows, all from one sample in a study of metastatic and nonmetastatic thyroid tumors. TCRdb re-analyzed the PCR reads through MiXCR. The sample has about 21,000 clones; 28% are singletons. Sequencing was performed on tumor tissue. These receptors came from a male donor with papillary thyroid cancer or a benign thyroid nodule (not recorded which). Some clones in this sample may be carry-over from other donors' samples. The CDR3 runs from the conserved cysteine through the conserved F or W. Fields, in order: J gene, D gene, clone size, V gene, CDR3 protein, CDR3 DNA. The D gene is left open where the match is weak. Only some rows state a clone size, as once, few, many or a class for expanded clones.

TRBJ2-7 NA medium-sized TRBV28 CASSSFISGTLYEQYF TGTGCCAGCAGTTCCTTTATTTCTGGAACCCTGTACGAGCAGTACTTC
TRBJ2-2 NA many TRBV7-7 CASSVVYSTGELFF TGTGCTAGCAGCGTAGTTTATAGCACCGGGGAGCTGTTTTTT
TRBJ2-7 TRBD1 NA TRBV5-8 CASSLEYSGGNYEQYF TGTGCCAGCAGCCTGGAATATTCAGGGGGTAACTACGAGCAGTACTTC
TRBJ2-7 TRBD1 few TRBV2 CASSRVQGAYEQYF TGTGCCAGCAGCCGGGTCCAGGGGGCCTACGAGCAGTACTTC
TRBJ2-1 TRBD2 medium-sized TRBV12-3/TRBV12-4 CASSSTSVPNNEQFF TGTGCCAGCAGTTCAACTAGCGTACCAAACAATGAGCAGTTCTTC
TRBJ2-1 TRBD2 NA TRBV20-1 CSARTSGYNEQFF TGCAGTGCCCGGACTAGCGGGTACAATGAGCAGTTCTTC
TRBJ2-1 NA NA TRBV28 CASSGGVPESNEQFF TGTGCCAGCAGTGGCGGGGTGCCAGAAAGTAATGAGCAGTTCTTC
TRBJ1-2 NA few TRBV2 CASSEAQEGGYTF TGTGCCAGCAGTGAAGCGCAGGAGGGGGGCTACACCTTC
TRBJ1-4 NA many TRBV27 CASSLQARANEKLFF TGTGCCAGCAGCCTGCAAGCCCGGGCTAATGAAAAACTGTTTTTT
TRBJ2-1 NA NA TRBV4-1 CASSQDESVSYNEQFF TGCGCCAGCAGCCAAGATGAGTCAGTATCCTACAATGAGCAGTTCTTC
TRBJ2-1 NA NA TRBV7-3 CASSLRPVNNEQFF TGTGCCAGCAGCTTAAGGCCCGTCAACAATGAGCAGTTCTTC
TRBJ2-3 TRBD2 NA TRBV15 CATSRTSGHTDTQYF TGTGCCACCAGCAGGACTAGCGGGCACACAGATACGCAGTATTTT
TRBJ2-1 NA many TRBV5-1 CASSSGTPNNEQFF TGCGCCAGCAGCTCCGGGACCCCTAACAATGAGCAGTTCTTC
TRBJ1-5 TRBD1 NA TRBV2 CASREDRGLINQPQHF TGTGCCAGCAGAGAAGACAGGGGGTTAATCAATCAGCCCCAGCATTTT
TRBJ1-4 NA NA TRBV3-1 CASSHPWPATNEKLFF TGTGCCAGCAGCCACCCCTGGCCTGCAACTAATGAAAAACTGTTTTTT
TRBJ2-7 NA medium-sized TRBV2 CASRILTGQYF TGTGCCAGCAGGATTCTAACTGGGCAGTACTTC
TRBJ2-3 NA NA TRBV11-3 CASSFYSADTQYF TGTGCCAGCAGCTTTTACAGCGCAGATACGCAGTATTTT
TRBJ1-1 NA few TRBV28 CAAIRGGEMNTEAFF TGTGCCGCAATACGGGGGGGAGAAATGAACACTGAAGCTTTCTTT
TRBJ2-3 NA NA TRBV28 CASSPSSTRGDTQYF TGTGCCAGCAGCCCATCTAGCACACGGGGGGATACGCAGTATTTT
TRBJ1-1 NA many TRBV11-2 CASSLETINTEAFF TGTGCCAGCAGCTTAGAAACGATCAACACTGAAGCTTTCTTT
TRBJ1-2 NA medium-sized TRBV5-6 CASSLAGGVYGYTF TGTGCCAGCAGCTTGGCCGGGGGCGTATATGGCTACACCTTC
TRBJ2-1 NA NA TRBV5-1 CASSLGVNNEQFF TGCGCCAGCAGCTTGGGTGTCAACAATGAGCAGTTCTTC
TRBJ2-3 TRBD2 few TRBV28 CASSLPPKGVAGDTQYF TGTGCCAGCAGTTTACCCCCCAAGGGAGTAGCGGGAGATACGCAGTATTTT
TRBJ1-2 TRBD1 few TRBV19 CASREPGQGGDGYTF TGTGCCAGTAGAGAGCCGGGACAGGGAGGGGATGGCTACACCTTC